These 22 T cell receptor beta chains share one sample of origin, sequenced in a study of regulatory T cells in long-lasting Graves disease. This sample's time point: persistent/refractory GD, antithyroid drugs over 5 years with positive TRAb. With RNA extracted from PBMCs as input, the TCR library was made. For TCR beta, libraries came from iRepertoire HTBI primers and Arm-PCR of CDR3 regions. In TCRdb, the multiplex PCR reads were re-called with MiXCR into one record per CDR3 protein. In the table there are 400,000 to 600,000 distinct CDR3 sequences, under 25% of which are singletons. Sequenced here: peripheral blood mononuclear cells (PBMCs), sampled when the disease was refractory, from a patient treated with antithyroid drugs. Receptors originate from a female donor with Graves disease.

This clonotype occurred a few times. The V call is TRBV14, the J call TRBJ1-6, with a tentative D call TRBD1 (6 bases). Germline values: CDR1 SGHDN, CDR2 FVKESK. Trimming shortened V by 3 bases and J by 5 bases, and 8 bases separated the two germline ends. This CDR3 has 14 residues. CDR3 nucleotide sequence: TGTGCCAGCAGCCATAGGACAGATAATTCACCCCTCCACTTT. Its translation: CASSHRTDNSPLHF.

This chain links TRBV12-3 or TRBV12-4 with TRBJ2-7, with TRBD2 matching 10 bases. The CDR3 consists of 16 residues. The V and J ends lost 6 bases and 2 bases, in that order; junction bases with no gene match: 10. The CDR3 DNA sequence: TGTGCCAGCAGCGTAGGGGTAGCGGGAGGCCCCTACGAGCAGTACTTC. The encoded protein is CASSVGVAGGPYEQYF.

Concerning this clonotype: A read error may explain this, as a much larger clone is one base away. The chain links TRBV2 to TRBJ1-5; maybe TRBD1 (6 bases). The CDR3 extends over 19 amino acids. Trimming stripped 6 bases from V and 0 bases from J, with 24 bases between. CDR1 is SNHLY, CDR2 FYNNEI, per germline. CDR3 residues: CASSPRRSTRGLSNQPQHF. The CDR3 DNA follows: TGTGCCAGCAGCCCCCGGCGGTCGACCAGGGGCCTTAGCAATCAGCCCCAGCATTTT.

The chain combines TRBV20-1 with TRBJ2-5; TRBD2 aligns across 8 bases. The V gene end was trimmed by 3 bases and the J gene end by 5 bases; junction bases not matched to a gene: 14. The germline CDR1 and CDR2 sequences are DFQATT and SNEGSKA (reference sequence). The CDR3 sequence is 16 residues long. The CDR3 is CSASGALRGGWETQYF. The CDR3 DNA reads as TGCAGTGCTAGCGGTGCCCTTCGGGGGGGCTGGGAGACCCAGTACTTC.

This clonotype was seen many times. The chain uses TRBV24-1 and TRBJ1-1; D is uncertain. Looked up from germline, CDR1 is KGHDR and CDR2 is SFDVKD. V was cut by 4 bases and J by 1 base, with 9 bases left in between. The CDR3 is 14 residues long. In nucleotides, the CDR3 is TGTGCCACCAGTGACCCCCGGACGAACACTGAAGCTTTCTTT. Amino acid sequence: CATSDPRTNTEAFF.

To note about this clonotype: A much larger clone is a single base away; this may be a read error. The CDR3 protein is CSARDRDYGYTF. CDR3 sequence (DNA): TGCAGTGCTAGGGACAGGGACTATGGCTACACCTTC. The V call is TRBV20-1, the J call TRBJ1-2; 8 bases are shared with TRBD1. The CDR3 has 12 residues. The V gene end was trimmed by 3 bases and the J gene end by 3 bases; junction bases not matched to a gene: 0. Germline CDR1 and CDR2: DFQATT and SNEGSKA (reference sequence).

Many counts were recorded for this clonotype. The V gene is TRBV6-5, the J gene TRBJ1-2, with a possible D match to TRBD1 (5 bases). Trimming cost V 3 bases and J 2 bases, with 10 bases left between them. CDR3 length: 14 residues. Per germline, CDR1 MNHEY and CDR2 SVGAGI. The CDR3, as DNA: TGTGCCAGCAGTTATGTGGGGCAGAACTATGGCTACACCTTC. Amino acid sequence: CASSYVGQNYGYTF.

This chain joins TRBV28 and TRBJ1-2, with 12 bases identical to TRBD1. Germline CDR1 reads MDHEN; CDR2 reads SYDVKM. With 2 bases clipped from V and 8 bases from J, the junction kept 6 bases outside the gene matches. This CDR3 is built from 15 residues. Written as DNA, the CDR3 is TGTGCCAGCAGTTTAACGGGACAGGGGGCGCACGGCTACACCTTC. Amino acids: CASSLTGQGAHGYTF.

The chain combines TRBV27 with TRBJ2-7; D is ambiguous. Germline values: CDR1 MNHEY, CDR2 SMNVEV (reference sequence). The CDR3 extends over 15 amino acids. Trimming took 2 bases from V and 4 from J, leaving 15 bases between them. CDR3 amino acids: CASSLGGLVSYEQYF. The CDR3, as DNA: TGTGCCAGCAGTTTAGGTGGGCTTGTCTCATACGAGCAGTACTTC.

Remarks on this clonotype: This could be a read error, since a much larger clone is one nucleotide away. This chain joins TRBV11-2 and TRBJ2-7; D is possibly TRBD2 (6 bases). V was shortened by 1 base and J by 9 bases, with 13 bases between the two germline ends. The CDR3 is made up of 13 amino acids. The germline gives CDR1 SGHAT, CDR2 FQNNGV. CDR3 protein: CASSLALGSGQYF. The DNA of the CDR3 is TGTGCCAGCAGCTTAGCCCTCGGGAGTGGGCAGTACTTC.

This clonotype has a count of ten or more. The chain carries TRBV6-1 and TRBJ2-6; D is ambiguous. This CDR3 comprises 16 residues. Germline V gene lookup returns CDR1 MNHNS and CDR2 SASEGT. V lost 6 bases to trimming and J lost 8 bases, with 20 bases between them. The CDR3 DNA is TGTGCCAGCAGCACAACGACGGGTCTGGGATCCAACGTCCTGACTTTC. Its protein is CASSTTTGLGSNVLTF.

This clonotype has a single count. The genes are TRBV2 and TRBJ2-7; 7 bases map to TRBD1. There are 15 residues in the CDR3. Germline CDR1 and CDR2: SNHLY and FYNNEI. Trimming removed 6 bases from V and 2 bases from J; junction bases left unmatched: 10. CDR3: CASSSTGTVTYEQYF. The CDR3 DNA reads TGTGCCAGCAGCTCTACCGGGACAGTAACCTACGAGCAGTACTTC.

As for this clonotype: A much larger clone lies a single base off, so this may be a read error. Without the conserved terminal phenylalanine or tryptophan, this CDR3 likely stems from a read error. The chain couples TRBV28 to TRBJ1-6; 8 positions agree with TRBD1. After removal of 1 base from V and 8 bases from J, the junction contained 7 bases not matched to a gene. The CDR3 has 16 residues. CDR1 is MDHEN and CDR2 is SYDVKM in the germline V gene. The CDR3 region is CASSLYVTGDHSPLHS. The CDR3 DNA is TGTGCCAGCAGTTTATACGTGACAGGGGACCATTCACCCCTCCACTCT.

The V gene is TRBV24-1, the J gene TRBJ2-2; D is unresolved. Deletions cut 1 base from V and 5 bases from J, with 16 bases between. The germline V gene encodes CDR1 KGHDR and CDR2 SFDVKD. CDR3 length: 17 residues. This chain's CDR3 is CATSDLPDVAETGELFF. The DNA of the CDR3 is TGTGCCACCAGTGATTTACCGGACGTAGCAGAGACCGGGGAGCTGTTTTTT.

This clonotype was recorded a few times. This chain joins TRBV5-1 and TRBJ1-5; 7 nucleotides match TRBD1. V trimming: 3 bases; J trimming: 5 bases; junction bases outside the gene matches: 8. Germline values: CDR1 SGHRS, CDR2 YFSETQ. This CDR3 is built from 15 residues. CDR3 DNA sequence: TGCGCCAGCAGCTGGGAAGGGGGACAGTATCAGCCCCAGCATTTT. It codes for CASSWEGGQYQPQHF.

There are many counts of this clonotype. In DNA form, the CDR3 reads TGTGCCAGCAGTTCAACTAAGACGGGGCACACTGAAGCTTTCTTT. It yields the protein CASSSTKTGHTEAFF. The chain combines TRBV6-5 with TRBJ1-1; possible D gene TRBD1, 5 bases. The CDR3 spans 15 residues. Germline V lookup: CDR1 MNHEY, CDR2 SVGAGI. V shed 4 bases and J shed 3 bases, with 15 bases lying between them.

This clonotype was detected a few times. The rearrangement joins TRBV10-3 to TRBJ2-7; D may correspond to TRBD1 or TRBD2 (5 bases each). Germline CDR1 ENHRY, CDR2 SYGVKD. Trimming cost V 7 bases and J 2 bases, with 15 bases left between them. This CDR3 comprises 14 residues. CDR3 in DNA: TGTGCCATCATGTCCGGGACGGAGCCCTACGAGCAGTACTTC. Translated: CAIMSGTEPYEQYF.

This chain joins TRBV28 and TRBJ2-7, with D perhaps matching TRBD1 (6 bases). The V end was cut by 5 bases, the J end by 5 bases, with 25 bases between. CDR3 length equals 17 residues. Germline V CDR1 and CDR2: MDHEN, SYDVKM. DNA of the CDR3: TGTGCCAGCAGTCTCGAAGGAAGACAGGCGCCTTTCGACGAGCAGTACTTC. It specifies CASSLEGRQAPFDEQYF.

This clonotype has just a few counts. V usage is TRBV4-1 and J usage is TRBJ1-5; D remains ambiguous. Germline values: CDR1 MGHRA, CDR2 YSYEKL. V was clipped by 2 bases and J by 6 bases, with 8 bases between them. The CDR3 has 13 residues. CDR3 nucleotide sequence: TGCGCCAGCAGCCAACAAGGGCTTCAGCCCCAGCATTTT. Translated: CASSQQGLQPQHF.

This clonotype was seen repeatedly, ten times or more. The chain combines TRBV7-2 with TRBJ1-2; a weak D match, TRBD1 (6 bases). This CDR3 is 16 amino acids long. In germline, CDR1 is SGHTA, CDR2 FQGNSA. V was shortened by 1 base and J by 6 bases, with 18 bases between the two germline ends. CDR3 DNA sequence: TGTGCCAGCAGCTTAGGGCAGGGGATCTCTATAGATGGCTACACCTTC. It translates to CASSLGQGISIDGYTF.

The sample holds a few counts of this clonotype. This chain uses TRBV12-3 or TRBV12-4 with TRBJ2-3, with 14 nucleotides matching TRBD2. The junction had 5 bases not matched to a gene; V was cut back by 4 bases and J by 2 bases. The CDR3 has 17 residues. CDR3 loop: CASSSGTSGSNTDTQYF. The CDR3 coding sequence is TGTGCCAGCAGTTCGGGGACTAGCGGGAGCAACACAGATACGCAGTATTTT.

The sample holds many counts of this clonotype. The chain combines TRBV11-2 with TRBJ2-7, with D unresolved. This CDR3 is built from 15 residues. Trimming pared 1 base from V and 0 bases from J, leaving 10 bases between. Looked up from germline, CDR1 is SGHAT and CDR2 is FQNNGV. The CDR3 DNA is TGTGCCAGCAGCTTAGGGGCGGAGAGCTCCTACGAGCAGTACTTC. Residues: CASSLGAESSYEQYF.